One sample yielded the 14 T cell receptor beta chains listed below, sequenced in a study of blood T cells in healthy people across ages. Sample-barcoded 5' priming and a J-beta primer mix drove a second PCR of roughly 6 to 12 cycles. TCRdb redid the calling of the 5' RACE reads with MiXCR, one entry per CDR3 protein. The sample lists about 1 million distinct CDR3 sequences, around 43% occurring once. Material for sequencing was blood. These receptors were taken from a woman between 55 and 75 years old in good health.

The rearrangement uses TRBV12-3 or TRBV12-4 and TRBJ2-7, with 7 bases identical to TRBD1. The CDR3 spans 16 residues. V shed 5 bases, J shed 5 bases, and the junction held 15 bases outside the gene matches. This CDR3 is CASSTHDRVGPDEQYF. The CDR3 DNA is TGTGCCAGCAGTACACATGACAGGGTCGGACCCGACGAGCAGTACTTC.

With respect to this clonotype: It may be a read error: a sequence one base away is much more abundant. The chain is built from TRBV6-5 and TRBJ2-7; TRBD1 agrees at 8 bases. Trimming removed 10 bases from V and 2 bases from J; junction bases left unmatched: 10. Germline CDR1 MNHEY, CDR2 SVGAGI. CDR3 length equals 14 residues. The CDR3 sequence is CANRGSAGAYEQYF. The CDR3 bases are TGTGCCAACAGGGGGTCGGCAGGCGCCTACGAGCAGTACTTC.

The chain links TRBV20-1 to TRBJ2-1; TRBD2 agrees at 9 bases. The CDR3 is made up of 14 amino acids. Germline lookup yields CDR1 DFQATT and CDR2 SNEGSKA (reference sequence). With 6 bases clipped from V and 3 bases from J, the junction kept 6 bases outside the gene matches. The CDR3 spells CSATAGGLYNEQFF. DNA for the CDR3: TGCAGTGCCACAGCGGGGGGCCTCTACAATGAGCAGTTCTTC.

The J gene is TRBJ2-7, the V gene TRBV6-5; no definite D call. This CDR3 comprises 15 residues. Germline V gene data show CDR1 as MNHEY and CDR2 as SVGAGI. Trimming took 4 bases from V and 10 from J, leaving 23 bases between them. The CDR3 loop reads CASSSALNSNQPQYF. DNA of the CDR3: TGTGCCAGCAGTTCCGCATTAAATAGCAATCAGCCCCAGTACTTC.

This clonotype was observed a few times. This may be a read error, as it is one base from a much larger clone. The V gene is TRBV29-1, the J gene TRBJ2-1; 14 nucleotides line up with TRBD2. The DNA end is a closer match to TRBJ2-7, so the J assignment may be wrong. The CDR3 spans 16 residues. The germline gives CDR1 SQVTM, CDR2 ANQGSEA. The CDR3 sequence is CSVVGLAGVSYNEQYF. CDR3 in DNA: TGCAGCGTGGTGGGACTAGCGGGAGTCTCCTACAATGAGCAGTACTTC.

V is TRBV12-5 and J is TRBJ2-3, with 10 bases fitting TRBD2. With V trimmed by 2 bases and J by 0 bases, 8 bases remained unmatched. Germline values: CDR1 LGHNT, CDR2 FRNRAP. The length of the CDR3 is 18 residues. The CDR3 reads CASGLKSSGSWSTDTQYF. The CDR3 DNA sequence: TGTGCTAGTGGTTTGAAATCTAGCGGGAGTTGGAGCACAGATACGCAGTATTTT.

The chain joins TRBV29-1 to TRBJ1-2, with 7 bases matching TRBD1. CDR1 SQVTM and CDR2 ANQGSEA come from the germline V gene. The junction had 16 bases not matched to a gene; V was cut back by 1 base and J by 8 bases. The length of the CDR3 is 16 residues. The CDR3 sequence is CSVEGGTTGALWGYTF. Here the CDR3 DNA reads TGCAGCGTTGAAGGGGGCACCACAGGGGCCCTTTGGGGCTACACCTTC.

This clonotype was seen only a few times. The V call is TRBV4-1, the J call TRBJ2-1, with D possibly matching TRBD1 (5 bases). Deletions cut 0 bases from V and 5 bases from J, with 14 bases between. Germline-derived CDR1 and CDR2 are MGHRA and YSYEKL. There are 16 residues in the CDR3. The DNA of the CDR3 is TGCGCCAGCAGCCAAGATCTTGGGGCGACGGACAATGAGCAGTTCTTC. It specifies CASSQDLGATDNEQFF.

The rearrangement links TRBV6-1 to TRBJ2-3; 13 bases align to TRBD2. The CDR3 runs 20 residues. From germline, CDR1 is MNHNS and CDR2 SASEGT. J gave up 0 bases and V 4 bases, and 13 bases lay outside the gene matches. Here the CDR3 reads CASSVSLLAGGPPSTDTQYF. Written as DNA, the CDR3 is TGTGCCAGCAGTGTCTCTTTACTAGCGGGAGGGCCTCCTAGCACAGATACGCAGTATTTT.

The V and J genes are TRBV10-3 and TRBJ2-1; unclear D gene. This CDR3 spans 15 amino acids. Deletions cut 3 bases from V and 0 bases from J, with 9 bases between. The germline gives CDR1 ENHRY, CDR2 SYGVKD. CDR3 coding DNA: TGTGCCATCAGTGACCAGGTTCCCTCCTACAATGAGCAGTTCTTC. Its protein product is CAISDQVPSYNEQFF.

This clonotype was detected ten times or more. DNA for the CDR3: TGTGCCAGCAGTTTACTCCCGGGAAAGAGCGAGCAGTACTTC. This translates into CASSLLPGKSEQYF. The chain has TRBV12-3 or TRBV12-4 and TRBJ2-7, with a tentative D call TRBD2 (5 bases). V lost 2 bases, J lost 6 bases, and 14 bases lay in between. The CDR3 is 14 amino acids.

V and J are TRBV3-1 and TRBJ2-5, with 11 bases that match TRBD2. The tail of the sequence fits TRBJ2-7 better, so the J call may be wrong. Looked up from germline, CDR1 is LGHDT and CDR2 is YNNKEL (reference sequence). The CDR3 is 13 amino acids. CDR3 in DNA: TGTGCCAGCCAACTAGCGGGAGTCGGCGAGCAGTACTTC. It specifies CASQLAGVGEQYF.

This chain connects TRBV7-8 to TRBJ2-1; 7 bases align to TRBD2. Germline assignment: CDR1 SGHVS and CDR2 FQNEAQ. CDR3 length: 16 residues. V shed 1 base and J 2 bases; nucleotides not matched to a gene: 5. CDR3 residues: CASSLGLADPYNEQFF. As DNA, the CDR3 is TGTGCCAGCAGCTTAGGTCTAGCGGACCCCTACAATGAGCAGTTCTTC. The variable domain in full, with the rest retrieved from reference TRBV7-8 and TRBJ2-1, is GAGVSQSPRYKVAKRGQDVALRCDPISGHVSLFWYQQALGQGPEFLTYFQNEAQLDKSGLPSDRFFAERPEGSVSTLKIQRTQQEDSAVYLCASSLGLADPYNEQFFGPGTRLTVL.

This clonotype has just a few counts. As DNA, the CDR3 is TGCGCCAGCAGCGGGAGGGGGAGTGCCACTGAAGCTTTCTTT. As protein: CASSGRGSATEAFF. V usage is TRBV5-1 and J usage is TRBJ1-1, with D possibly matching TRBD1 (6 bases). The CDR3 is 14 amino acids. The germline gives CDR1 SGHRS, CDR2 YFSETQ. Trimming left V 4 bases short and J 4 bases short, with 14 bases between.